This TCR beta chain was captured by sequencing in a study of blood T cell repertoires in COVID-19 (dated by TCRdb to 2020 to 2022). About the full investigation: Samples from collaborators originated in the United States, Italy and Spain and spanned both the acute and convalescent phases of COVID-19. The material from the prospective study consisted of cDNA or gDNA derived from T cells, B-cell-depleted T cells, or PBMCs. Deeply sampled blood TCRbeta repertoires from subjects exposed to, actively infected with, or recovered from COVID-19 were included in the dataset. The repertoires were released in a freely available public database meant as a resource for research on the immune response to SARS-CoV-2. Samples were obtained from the ongoing ImmuneRACE study (first 160 participants) and from 1,000 to 1,500 subjects provided by 6 global collaborators. Nearly every sample came with metadata listing a de-identified subject ID, COVID-19 status, age in years and sex. Where available, HLA class I and class II types were obtained from metadata supplied by the sample provider rather than from assay-based typing.

The immunoSEQ Assay, a bias-controlled multiplex PCR, was used to amplify TCRbeta CDR3 regions from genomic DNA. On the authors' methods: Within the assay, amplification of reference gene primers was used to estimate how many nucleated cells each sample contained. To quantify the absolute abundance of each unique TCRbeta CDR3 rearrangement, sequence reads were collapsed and filtered. Productive Simpson clonality was computed per sample as the square root of Simpson's diversity index over productive rearrangements. Not all clones reach the TCRdb copy of this immuneACCESS table, which keeps in-frame sequences only. Checked studies attribute under half of the gap to unresolved V genes and leave the rest unexplained. For V, J and clone size, that table is used; D and trimming come from the DNA. The sample yields under 200,000 clones; around 85% were counted once. The ten largest clones take up over 7% of the sample.

Comment on this clone: The clone's antigen remains unknown. Within one base of it there is no much larger clone, and no base qualities were kept.

The paper as a whole reports these results and caveats: Clinical and demographic metadata were provided uncurated, with the amount varying by source and participant.

At one collaborating source in Seattle, patients were enrolled during active infection and were followed longitudinally through the course of disease. The collaborating institutions used their own protocols to collect whole blood in K2EDTA tubes. Collaborator samples were shipped for TCRbeta analysis as frozen whole blood, isolated PBMCs, or DNA extracted from either sample type. V is pared back by 6 bases and J by 7 bases, with 22 bases lying between the germline termini. CDR3 length: 16 amino acids, cysteine to phenylalanine. Left in the record is the CDR3 DNA by itself, 48 bases read in frame from the first base. For CDR1 and CDR2, the germline V gene (reference sequence) lists LNHDA and SQIVND.

Sequencing input: peripheral blood. Recombination joined TRBV19 with TRBJ1-5; 5 matching bases give a weak D call of TRBD1. The sequence came from a woman over 75 with COVID-19, enrolled during active disease. Here the CDR3 is given as CASRPRGGVGVQPQHF. DNA sequence: TGTGCCAGTAGGCCTAGGGGCGGGGTCGGCGTCCAGCCCCAGCATTTT.